The 11 T cell receptor beta chains presented below share a single source sample, sequenced in a study of T cell repertoires in cytomegalovirus infection (dated 2019 in TCRdb). Sequencing relied on an Illumina HiSeq 1500. The public sequencing data were trimmed at Q25 with fastp and processed into clonotypes with MiXCR by TCRdb, which kept only in-frame beta chains. Every CDR3 protein is listed once, alongside the most common genes and DNA of its rows. This sample holds about 130,000 distinct CDR3 sequences; roughly a quarter were observed only once. The ten most abundant clones make up 30% to 40% of the sample. No antigen is known for these receptors. Sequenced material: PBMCs, sequenced either directly or after in vitro stimulation (not recorded which). These receptors came from a human donor in good health (CMV status not recorded). Some clones in this sample may be carry-over from other donors' samples.

The chain uses TRBV18 and TRBJ1-3; D is undetermined. Germline CDR1 KGHSH, CDR2 LQKENI. The CDR3 is 16 amino acids. V was cut by 1 base and J by 1 base, with 11 bases left in between. The CDR3 here is CASSPRMDSSGNTIYF. CDR3 DNA: TGTGCCAGCTCACCACGAATGGATAGTTCTGGAAACACCATATATTTT.

At least ten counts were recorded for this clonotype. The V call is TRBV7-2, the J call TRBJ2-5; 8 bases match TRBD2. The ends lost 5 bases at V and 5 bases at J; junction bases unmatched: 10. The germline gives CDR1 SGHTA, CDR2 FQGNSA. The CDR3 runs 15 residues. The CDR3 reads CASSGNGRAVETQYF. CDR3 nucleotides: TGTGCCAGCAGCGGGAACGGGAGGGCCGTCGAGACCCAGTACTTC.

This chain joins TRBV28 and TRBJ2-7; D is uncertain. The CDR3 has 11 amino acids. Germline CDR1 reads MDHEN; CDR2 reads SYDVKM. Trimming removed 5 bases at V and 3 bases at J, with 5 bases between. CDR3 DNA sequence: TGTGCCAGCAGTGAACGCTACGAGCAGTACTTC. Residues: CASSERYEQYF.

V gene TRBV6-6 combines with J gene TRBJ2-2; D not resolved. The V gene's germline CDR1 is MNHNY and CDR2 SVGAGI (reference sequence). V was trimmed by 11 bases and J by 7 bases, leaving 17 bases between them. There are 13 residues in the CDR3. CDR3 sequence reads: CAGRTGLSGELFF. The CDR3 DNA follows: TGTGCCGGCCGGACGGGCCTAAGCGGGGAGCTGTTTTTT.

This clonotype was counted at least ten times. The CDR3 loop is CASSPWTGGGGNQPQHF. Here the CDR3 DNA reads TGTGCCAGCAGTCCCTGGACAGGGGGCGGCGGCAATCAGCCCCAGCATTTT. V is TRBV28 and J is TRBJ1-5; TRBD1 matches at 11 bases. The length of the CDR3 is 17 residues. CDR1 is MDHEN and CDR2 is SYDVKM in the germline V gene. J was trimmed by 2 bases and V by 5 bases; bases with no gene match: 8.

The chain links TRBV25-1 to TRBJ2-2; 12 bases match TRBD1. With V trimmed by 4 bases and J by 5 bases, 2 bases remained unmatched. Germline V gene sequence: CDR1 MGHDK, CDR2 SYGVNS. This CDR3 has 15 residues. CDR3 sequence (DNA): TGTGCCAGCAGTGGGGGACAGGGGGCGACCGGGGAGCTGTTTTTT. Protein: CASSGGQGATGELFF.

This clonotype was seen a few times. The rearrangement uses TRBV6-2 or TRBV6-3 and TRBJ2-2; 9 nucleotides match TRBD2. The CDR3 consists of 15 residues. V shed 3 bases and J 7 bases; nucleotides not matched to a gene: 6. CDR1 and CDR2 (germline): MNHEY, SVGEGT. The CDR3 nucleotides read TGTGCCAGCAGTTATGTAGCGGGAGCGGTCGGGGAGCTGTTTTTT. Translated: CASSYVAGAVGELFF.

This clonotype has just a few counts. V usage is TRBV7-9 and J usage is TRBJ2-5; D is possibly TRBD1 (5 bases). Looked up from germline, CDR1 is SEHNR and CDR2 is FQNEAQ (reference sequence). Trimming cost V 1 base and J 2 bases, with 20 bases left between them. The CDR3 consists of 18 residues. CDR3 nucleotides: TGTGCCAGCAGCTTAGAAGGGGTAAACCAGTACGTACAAGAGACCCAGTACTTC. It codes for CASSLEGVNQYVQETQYF.

Ten or more counts support this clonotype. The genes are TRBV28 and TRBJ1-2; 12 positions agree with TRBD1. CDR1 and CDR2 from the germline V gene are MDHEN and SYDVKM. The CDR3 contains 16 residues. The V and J ends lost 5 bases and 7 bases, in that order; junction bases with no gene match: 11. The CDR3 here is CASSRGTGGPLTGYTF. CDR3 DNA: TGTGCCAGCAGTCGGGGGACAGGGGGCCCCTTGACTGGCTACACCTTC.

This chain's CDR3 is CASSSVSGGQTRAYTF. The DNA for the CDR3 is TGTGCCAGCAGTTCCGTCTCAGGGGGCCAGACGAGGGCCTACACCTTC. The V call is TRBV28, the J call TRBJ1-2, with 8 bases aligning to TRBD1. This CDR3 contains 16 residues. J lost 10 bases, V lost 4 bases, and 17 bases had no gene match. Looked up from germline, CDR1 is MDHEN and CDR2 is SYDVKM.

The chain recombines TRBV28 with TRBJ1-3; no firm D call. Germline values: CDR1 MDHEN, CDR2 SYDVKM. The CDR3 has 14 amino acids. V gave up 9 bases and J gave up 0 bases, with 12 bases separating them. Written as DNA, the CDR3 is TGTGCCAGTACCCAGACGATCTCTGGAAACACCATATATTTT. It codes for CASTQTISGNTIYF.